The present entry profiles one TCR beta chain with its context. The length of the CDR3 is 13 residues. V lost 7 bases and J lost 7, with 16 bases in between. Germline loops: CDR1 MDHEN, CDR2 SYDVKM. This sample stems from a study of blood T cell repertoires in COVID-19. As originally analysed: Estimates of nucleated cell counts were drawn from the amplification of reference gene primers. Repertoires were generated with immunoSEQ multiplex PCR, while TCRdb's copy carries only in-frame clones and drops some. Clone size and V and J calls were adopted from that table, with D and trimming inferred from the DNA. The repertoire holds over 95,000 clones, with approximately 90% as singletons.

The chain couples TRBV28 to TRBJ1-1, with D perhaps matching TRBD1 (6 bases). The sequence was collected from a woman aged 45-65 years with acute or convalescent COVID-19. The sequenced sample consisted of peripheral blood. CDR3 in amino acids: CASTPQGRLEAFF. Here the CDR3 DNA reads TGTGCCAGCACTCCTCAGGGGAGACTTGAAGCTTTCTTT. Combining the CDR3 with reference TRBV28 and TRBJ1-1 gives the whole variable domain DVKVTQSSRYLVKRTGEKVFLECVQDMDHENMFWYRQDPGLGLRLIYFSYDVKMKEKGDIPEGYSVSREKKERFSLILESASTNQTSMYLCASTPQGRLEAFFGQGTRLTVV.